Listed below are T cell receptor beta chains from one sample, sequenced in a study of T cells in Graves' hyperthyroidism and ophthalmopathy. A single record per CDR3 protein comes from TCRdb applying MiXCR to the multiplex PCR reads. The sample lists about 400,000 distinct CDR3 sequences; less than 20% were seen once. The sample was blood. The receptors here all came from a young woman with Graves' hyperthyroidism. The CDR3 runs from the conserved cysteine through the conserved F or W. Each record gives: clone size, V gene, J gene, D gene, CDR3 protein, CDR3 DNA. D genes are given only for firm matches. Size tells how often a clone was seen (once, few, many) or the class of an expanded clone, and some rows leave it out.

clone_size: many; v_call: TRBV12-3/TRBV12-4; j_call: TRBJ2-5; d_call: TRBD2; cdr3_aa: CASSLPGGKETQYF; cdr3_nt: TGTGCCAGCAGCCTTCCGGGAGGGAAAGAGACCCAGTACTTC
clone_size: NA; v_call: TRBV11-2; j_call: TRBJ2-1; d_call: TRBD2; cdr3_aa: CASSLGREGRYNEQFF; cdr3_nt: TGTGCCAGCAGCTTAGGACGGGAGGGCCGCTACAATGAGCAGTTCTTC
clone_size: many; v_call: TRBV5-5; j_call: TRBJ1-2; d_call: NA; cdr3_aa: CASSLKGVIYGYTF; cdr3_nt: TGTGCCAGCAGCTTAAAAGGGGTTATCTATGGCTACACCTTC
clone_size: once; v_call: TRBV19; j_call: TRBJ2-7; d_call: TRBD1; cdr3_aa: CASRVRDSPSHEQYF; cdr3_nt: TGTGCCTCGAGGGTCCGGGACAGTCCCTCCCACGAGCAGTACTTC
clone_size: NA; v_call: TRBV5-1; j_call: TRBJ1-2; d_call: NA; cdr3_aa: CASSLDTVGGYTF; cdr3_nt: TGCGCCAGCAGCTTGGATACCGTGGGTGGCTACACCTTC
clone_size: many; v_call: TRBV18; j_call: TRBJ2-1; d_call: NA; cdr3_aa: CASSLPRTYNEQFF; cdr3_nt: TGTGCCAGCTCACTTCCTAGGACCTACAATGAGCAGTTCTTC
clone_size: many; v_call: TRBV15; j_call: TRBJ1-5; d_call: NA; cdr3_aa: CATSPPFGDNQPQHF; cdr3_nt: TGTGCCACCAGCCCCCCGTTCGGTGACAATCAGCCCCAGCATTTT
clone_size: many; v_call: TRBV30; j_call: TRBJ2-1; d_call: NA; cdr3_aa: CAWSVGLLNEQFF; cdr3_nt: TGTGCCTGGAGTGTTGGGCTCCTCAATGAGCAGTTCTTC
clone_size: NA; v_call: TRBV12-3/TRBV12-4; j_call: TRBJ2-2; d_call: NA; cdr3_aa: CASSLSVGGELFF; cdr3_nt: TGTGCCAGCAGTTTGTCGGTGGGCGGGGAGCTGTTTTTT
clone_size: NA; v_call: TRBV5-1; j_call: TRBJ2-5; d_call: TRBD2; cdr3_aa: CASSFGGEPRETQYF; cdr3_nt: TGCGCCAGCAGCTTCGGGGGGGAGCCCCGGGAGACCCAGTACTTC
clone_size: many; v_call: TRBV15; j_call: TRBJ2-2; d_call: NA; cdr3_aa: CATSRTRRGSLFF; cdr3_nt: TGTGCCACCAGCAGGACCAGGCGGGGATCGCTGTTTTTT
clone_size: few; v_call: TRBV7-8; j_call: TRBJ2-1; d_call: TRBD1; cdr3_aa: CASSFETGGAQFF; cdr3_nt: TGTGCCAGCAGCTTCGAAACAGGGGGCGCGCAGTTCTTC
clone_size: few; v_call: TRBV11-3; j_call: TRBJ2-1; d_call: TRBD2; cdr3_aa: CASSWTSGREEQFF; cdr3_nt: TGTGCCAGCAGCTGGACTAGCGGGAGAGAAGAGCAGTTCTTC
clone_size: once; v_call: TRBV7-9; j_call: TRBJ2-1; d_call: NA; cdr3_aa: CASSQGFDREQFF; cdr3_nt: TGCGCCAGCAGCCAAGGTTTTGATCGTGAGCAGTTCTTC
clone_size: many; v_call: TRBV9; j_call: TRBJ1-2; d_call: NA; cdr3_aa: CASSVGQTYGYTF; cdr3_nt: TGTGCCAGCAGCGTAGGACAGACCTATGGCTACACCTTC